This is a list of T cell receptor beta chains from one sample in a study of identical twins. Using its own MiXCR run on the 5' RACE reads, TCRdb lists one record per CDR3 protein. The sample holds under 350,000 distinct CDR3 sequences, 7.5% to 9.5% seen once. This sample was also put to use in a study of yellow fever vaccine responses in identical twins.

Sequenced sample: CD8+ T cells sorted from blood. The receptor set was obtained from a young woman in good health. CDR3s include the opening cysteine and the closing phenylalanine or tryptophan. The D gene is left open where the match is weak. Expanded clones are given a class, and other clones once, few, many or no size at all.

clone_size: many
v_call: TRBV7-9
d_call: TRBD2
j_call: TRBJ2-1
cdr3_aa: CASSSETSGPYNEQFF
cdr3_nt: TGTGCCAGCAGCTCAGAGACTAGCGGGCCCTACAATGAGCAGTTCTTC

clone_size: few
v_call: TRBV6-9
d_call: .
j_call: TRBJ2-1
cdr3_aa: CASSSITRAQFF
cdr3_nt: TGTGCCAGCAGTTCCATTACTAGGGCGCAGTTCTTC

clone_size: .
v_call: TRBV27
d_call: TRBD1
j_call: TRBJ2-7
cdr3_aa: CASSTGTGGLSSYEQYF
cdr3_nt: TGTGCCAGCTCAACCGGGACAGGGGGCTTGAGCTCCTACGAGCAGTACTTC

clone_size: few
v_call: TRBV6-2/TRBV6-3
d_call: .
j_call: TRBJ2-7
cdr3_aa: CASSPTEIPYEQYF
cdr3_nt: TGTGCCAGCAGCCCGACAGAGATTCCCTACGAGCAGTACTTC

clone_size: .
v_call: TRBV5-1
d_call: .
j_call: TRBJ2-7
cdr3_aa: CASSWMAMDEQYF
cdr3_nt: TGCGCCAGCAGCTGGATGGCCATGGACGAGCAGTACTTC

clone_size: few
v_call: TRBV2
d_call: .
j_call: TRBJ2-1
cdr3_aa: CASSASAEQFF
cdr3_nt: TGTGCCAGCAGTGCCTCTGCTGAGCAGTTCTTC

clone_size: many
v_call: TRBV27
d_call: TRBD1
j_call: TRBJ2-7
cdr3_aa: CASGRDSYEQYF
cdr3_nt: TGTGCCAGCGGCCGGGACAGCTACGAGCAGTACTTC

clone_size: few
v_call: TRBV7-9
d_call: TRBD2
j_call: TRBJ2-1
cdr3_aa: CASSFVAGIDEQFF
cdr3_nt: TGTGCCAGCAGCTTTGTAGCGGGAATCGATGAGCAGTTCTTC

clone_size: few
v_call: TRBV5-1
d_call: .
j_call: TRBJ1-1
cdr3_aa: CASSLAWYGNTEAFF
cdr3_nt: TGCGCCAGCAGCTTGGCCTGGTATGGGAACACTGAAGCTTTCTTT

clone_size: few
v_call: TRBV7-9
d_call: .
j_call: TRBJ1-4
cdr3_aa: CASSPSQKLFF
cdr3_nt: TGTGCCAGCAGCCCATCCCAAAAACTGTTTTTT

clone_size: .
v_call: TRBV19
d_call: .
j_call: TRBJ1-1
cdr3_aa: CASSIWQGMPEAFF
cdr3_nt: TGTGCCAGTAGTATTTGGCAGGGGATGCCTGAAGCTTTCTTT

clone_size: many
v_call: TRBV13
d_call: .
j_call: TRBJ2-5
cdr3_aa: CASRPGGQETQYF
cdr3_nt: TGTGCCAGCAGACCCGGGGGCCAAGAGACCCAGTACTTC

clone_size: many
v_call: TRBV3-1
d_call: .
j_call: TRBJ2-5
cdr3_aa: CASSQDRRFQGEAGETQYF
cdr3_nt: TGTGCCAGCAGCCAAGATAGGAGATTTCAGGGAGAGGCTGGAGAGACCCAGTACTTC

clone_size: many
v_call: TRBV4-2
d_call: TRBD1
j_call: TRBJ1-3
cdr3_aa: CASSQEPGQGRDF
cdr3_nt: TGTGCCAGCAGCCAAGAACCGGGACAGGGCAGGGATTTT

clone_size: once
v_call: TRBV20-1
d_call: .
j_call: TRBJ2-7
cdr3_aa: CCARDGMGSQSYEQYF
cdr3_nt: TGCTGCGCTAGAGACGGCATGGGCAGTCAATCCTACGAGCAGTACTTC

clone_size: .
v_call: TRBV7-6
d_call: .
j_call: TRBJ2-2
cdr3_aa: CASSLEDPTGELFF
cdr3_nt: TGTGCCAGCAGCTTAGAGGACCCGACCGGGGAGCTGTTTTTT

clone_size: .
v_call: TRBV6-2/TRBV6-3
d_call: .
j_call: TRBJ1-3
cdr3_aa: CASSWSSGNTIYF
cdr3_nt: TGTGCCAGCAGTTGGAGTTCTGGAAACACCATATATTTT

clone_size: many
v_call: TRBV5-6
d_call: .
j_call: TRBJ2-4
cdr3_aa: CASSFLDTREIAKNIQYF
cdr3_nt: TGTGCCAGCAGCTTCTTGGACACAAGGGAGATAGCCAAAAACATTCAGTACTTC

clone_size: few
v_call: TRBV13
d_call: .
j_call: TRBJ2-5
cdr3_aa: CASSLRRSQETQYF
cdr3_nt: TGTGCCAGCAGCTTACGCCGTTCACAAGAGACCCAGTACTTC

clone_size: few
v_call: TRBV7-2
d_call: .
j_call: TRBJ2-5
cdr3_aa: CASSLELGRETQYF
cdr3_nt: TGTGCCAGCAGCTTAGAATTAGGGAGAGAGACCCAGTACTTC

clone_size: .
v_call: TRBV27
d_call: TRBD2
j_call: TRBJ2-1
cdr3_aa: CASSLGASGSYNEQFF
cdr3_nt: TGTGCCAGCAGTTTAGGGGCTAGCGGGAGTTATAATGAGCAGTTCTTC

clone_size: many
v_call: TRBV4-3
d_call: .
j_call: TRBJ2-5
cdr3_aa: CASSQDNWGETQYF
cdr3_nt: TGCGCCAGCAGCCAAGATAACTGGGGAGAGACCCAGTACTTC

clone_size: few
v_call: TRBV7-2
d_call: .
j_call: TRBJ2-7
cdr3_aa: CASSLQGLAYEQYF
cdr3_nt: TGTGCCAGCAGCCTACAGGGTCTTGCCTACGAGCAGTACTTC

clone_size: few
v_call: TRBV29-1
d_call: .
j_call: TRBJ2-7
cdr3_aa: CSVEGSEHYEQYF
cdr3_nt: TGCAGCGTTGAAGGGAGTGAACACTACGAGCAGTACTTC

clone_size: .
v_call: TRBV5-1
d_call: .
j_call: TRBJ2-5
cdr3_aa: CASSLMGHQETQYF
cdr3_nt: TGCGCCAGCAGCTTGATGGGACACCAAGAGACCCAGTACTTC

clone_size: few
v_call: TRBV20-1
d_call: TRBD1
j_call: TRBJ2-2
cdr3_aa: CSAQNPGQGARDTGELFF
cdr3_nt: TGCAGTGCCCAAAACCCCGGACAGGGGGCCCGAGACACCGGGGAGCTGTTTTTT

clone_size: .
v_call: TRBV7-3
d_call: TRBD1
j_call: TRBJ2-3
cdr3_aa: CASSPMTGGAYTQYF
cdr3_nt: TGTGCCAGCAGCCCAATGACAGGGGGCGCGTATACGCAGTATTTT

clone_size: many
v_call: TRBV4-3
d_call: .
j_call: TRBJ2-7
cdr3_aa: CASSQDRGGIREQYF
cdr3_nt: TGCGCCAGCAGCCAAGATCGGGGCGGGATAAGGGAGCAGTACTTC

clone_size: .
v_call: TRBV6-5
d_call: .
j_call: TRBJ2-7
cdr3_aa: CASSSPQSSYEQYF
cdr3_nt: TGTGCCAGCAGTTCCCCCCAGAGCTCCTACGAGCAGTACTTC

clone_size: .
v_call: TRBV2
d_call: .
j_call: TRBJ1-4
cdr3_aa: CASSTRQVREKLFF
cdr3_nt: TGTGCCAGCAGTACGAGACAGGTCCGAGAAAAACTGTTTTTT

clone_size: many
v_call: TRBV6-5
d_call: .
j_call: TRBJ1-1
cdr3_aa: CASSHGREGTEAFF
cdr3_nt: TGTGCCAGCAGTCACGGGCGAGAGGGCACTGAAGCTTTCTTT

clone_size: many
v_call: TRBV7-9
d_call: .
j_call: TRBJ2-7
cdr3_aa: CASSLVASDEQYF
cdr3_nt: TGTGCCAGCAGCTTAGTGGCTAGTGACGAGCAGTACTTC

clone_size: few
v_call: TRBV6-1
d_call: TRBD2
j_call: TRBJ2-5
cdr3_aa: CASSPGRSGGPRETQYF
cdr3_nt: TGTGCCAGCAGTCCGGGGCGTAGCGGGGGGCCCCGGGAGACCCAGTACTTC

clone_size: many
v_call: TRBV4-1
d_call: .
j_call: TRBJ2-3
cdr3_aa: CASSQETPSTDTQYF
cdr3_nt: TGCGCCAGCAGCCAAGAGACGCCTAGCACAGATACGCAGTATTTT

clone_size: few
v_call: TRBV15
d_call: TRBD1
j_call: TRBJ1-1
cdr3_aa: CATRLAGTGNTEAFF
cdr3_nt: TGTGCCACCAGATTAGCCGGGACAGGGAACACTGAAGCTTTCTTT

clone_size: many
v_call: TRBV4-2
d_call: TRBD1
j_call: TRBJ2-7
cdr3_aa: CASSQVATGTDEQYF
cdr3_nt: TGTGCCAGCAGCCAAGTGGCTACAGGGACAGACGAGCAGTACTTC

clone_size: few
v_call: TRBV3-1
d_call: .
j_call: TRBJ2-7
cdr3_aa: CASSNLQGNPYEQYF
cdr3_nt: TGTGCCAGTTCCAATTTACAGGGTAACCCCTACGAGCAGTACTTC

clone_size: many
v_call: TRBV7-2
d_call: .
j_call: TRBJ2-3
cdr3_aa: CASSIPGGELYTQYF
cdr3_nt: TGTGCCAGCAGCATTCCGGGTGGGGAGCTCTATACGCAGTATTTT